The subject of this entry is one T cell receptor beta chain. This record comes from a study of blood T cell repertoires in COVID-19. Study as a whole: The United States, Italy and Spain supplied acute and convalescent COVID-19 samples. T cells, B-cell-depleted T cells, or PBMCs supplied cDNA or gDNA.

V was pared by 3 bases and J by 0 bases, with 21 bases between. Per germline, CDR1 LNHNV and CDR2 YYDKDF (reference sequence). This CDR3 is 19 amino acids long. Assay: immunoSEQ multiplex PCR; the TCRdb copy retains only in-frame clones and omits some. The sample yields approximately 150,000 clones, approximately 83% seen once. The source is a human donor in a cohort sampled during active COVID-19. Sequencing was done on a sample of peripheral blood. The rearrangement links TRBV15 to TRBJ2-4; D unresolved. CDR3 nucleotide sequence: TGTGCCACCAGCAGTGACTGGAGTGAGAAGACTTTAGCCAAAAACATTCAGTACTTC. It specifies CATSSDWSEKTLAKNIQYF.